This entry features one T cell receptor beta chain sequence. This specimen comes from a study of blood T cell repertoires in COVID-19. CDR1 is MNHEY and CDR2 is SVGAGI in the germline V gene. CDR3 length: 14 residues. Trimming cost V 8 bases and J 10 bases; bases outside gene matches: 11. Per the authors' pipeline: Reference gene primer amplification in the assay estimated nucleated cell counts. Assay: immunoSEQ multiplex PCR; the TCRdb copy retains only in-frame clones and omits some. The V and J calls and the clone size are those of that table, but D and trimming were determined from the DNA. This sample has tens of thousands of clones, with around 84% found just once.

J is TRBJ1-6 and V is TRBV6-5; 7 nucleotides line up with TRBD1. Specimen: peripheral blood. This clonotype originated in a man between 70 and 80 years old with active COVID-19. As DNA, the CDR3 is TGTGCCAGCTCCTTCCTGGACAGGACGTCACCCCTCCACTTT. Residues: CASSFLDRTSPLHF.